One sample yielded the 5 T cell receptor beta chains listed below, sequenced in a study of tumor-infiltrating lymphocytes in primary liver carcinoma. Researchers generated TCR beta cDNA from about 0.5 ug of total RNA, relying on a constant-region primer. A slightly modified ARM-PCR protocol with three nested multiplex PCR rounds produced these TCR beta libraries. TRBV1-TRBV30 forward primers and a C-beta reverse primer were used in the first two PCR rounds, which each ran for about 10 cycles. A single record per CDR3 protein comes from TCRdb applying MiXCR to the multiplex PCR reads. The sample records 95,000 to 150,000 distinct CDR3 sequences, around 64% being singletons. The study co-extracted DNA and RNA from 20-30 mg of unsorted bulk tissue. What was sequenced was liver tumor tissue from sampling region 3. Documented subset: tumor region T3, left-lateral pole. The source is a woman aged 55-70 years with primary liver carcinoma and hepatitis B virus infection.

The chain couples TRBV5-1 to TRBJ1-5, with D possibly TRBD1 on 5 matching bases. The germline V gene encodes CDR1 SGHRS and CDR2 YFSETQ. The length of the CDR3 is 15 residues. V was pared by 4 bases and J by 0 bases, with 11 bases between. The CDR3 loop is CASSPGALSNQPQHF. The CDR3 region has the DNA TGCGCCAGCAGCCCCGGGGCCCTTAGCAATCAGCCCCAGCATTTT.

This clonotype was seen just once. Since a much larger clone is just one base distant, this may be a read error. This chain joins TRBV14 and TRBJ1-2; a possible D gene is TRBD1 (5 bases). The CDR3 sequence is 15 residues long. The germline gives CDR1 SGHDN, CDR2 FVKESK. CDR3 coding DNA: TGTGCCAGCAACCAAGTTTCCAGCGGGGCGTATGGCTACACCTTC. Translated: CASNQVSSGAYGYTF. The variable domain in full, with the rest retrieved from reference TRBV14 and TRBJ1-2, is EAGVTQFPSHSVIEKGQTVTLRCDPISGHDNLYWYRRVMGKEIKFLLHFVKESKQDESGMPNNRFLAERTGGTYSTLKVQPAELEDSGVYFCASNQVSSGAYGYTFGSGTRLTVV.

Worth noting for this clonotype: Since no conserved phenylalanine or tryptophan closes the CDR3, a read error is the likely cause. CDR3 sequence reads: CTSSQGGQENEQFL. CDR3 in DNA: TGTACCAGCAGTCAGGGAGGGCAAGAGAATGAGCAGTTCCTC. The chain combines TRBV28 with TRBJ2-1, with 7 bases identical to TRBD2. Germline CDR1 is MDHEN and CDR2 is SYDVKM. This CDR3 has 14 residues.

This clonotype was observed once. Given a much more abundant clone one base away, this may be a read error. CDR3 loop: CASNKRQATYEQYF. Here the CDR3 DNA reads TGTGCCAGCAACAAAAGACAGGCTACCTACGAGCAGTACTTC. The chain employs TRBV7-8 and TRBJ2-7; perhaps TRBD1 as D (6 bases). The CDR3 consists of 14 residues. Germline V gives CDR1 SGHVS, CDR2 FQNEAQ. V lost 7 bases, J lost 2 bases, and 15 bases lay in between.

This clonotype was seen a single time. This could be a read error, since a much larger clone is one nucleotide away. The V and J genes are TRBV9 and TRBJ2-7, with a weak D call TRBD2 (7 bases). The CDR3 length is 15 residues. CDR1 is SGDLS, CDR2 YYNGEE, per germline. The CDR3: CACSVGGGGAYEQYF. CDR3 sequence (DNA): TGTGCCTGCAGCGTAGGAGGAGGGGGGGCCTACGAGCAGTACTTC.